Listed here are 15 T cell receptor beta chains from one sample, sequenced in a study of T-cell reconstitution after alpha-beta-depleted transplantation in children. Preparation of the TCRbeta library involved a method that used unique molecular identifiers. TCRdb independently ran MiXCR on the PCR reads; one entry per CDR3 protein. The sample contains tens of thousands of distinct CDR3 sequences, 44% of which appear only once. Sequences were derived from PBMCs, mostly from graft donor cells, sampled 360 days after TCRalphabeta/CD19-depleted stem cell transplant. All receptors come from a male patient younger than 18 who had a stem cell transplant for acute lymphoblastic leukemia, so the T cells may come from the graft donor.

The chain joins TRBV5-5 to TRBJ2-6; D is unresolved. CDR3 length equals 15 residues. V was pared by 1 base and J by 3 bases, with 8 bases between. Germline V gene lookup returns CDR1 SGHKS and CDR2 YYEKEE (reference sequence). CDR3 protein: CASSLPGFGANVLTF. CDR3 nucleotide sequence: TGTGCCAGCAGCTTGCCGGGTTTTGGGGCCAACGTCCTGACTTTC.

V and J are TRBV6-5 and TRBJ2-5, with TRBD2 identical over 7 bases. CDR1 is MNHEY and CDR2 is SVGAGI in the germline V gene. The CDR3 runs 16 residues. The junction had 12 bases not matched to a gene; V was cut back by 4 bases and J by 4 bases. In DNA, the CDR3 is TGTGCCAGCAGTTCGCCTATCTACGCGGGAGTAGAGACCCAGTACTTC. Residues: CASSSPIYAGVETQYF.

The chain has TRBV5-5 and TRBJ2-7, with 8 bases matching TRBD1. V trimming: 4 bases; J trimming: 3 bases; junction bases outside the gene matches: 9. This CDR3 is built from 15 residues. CDR1 and CDR2 from the germline V gene are SGHKS and YYEKEE (reference sequence). CDR3 sequence: CASSPTGDPYYEQYF. Written as DNA, the CDR3 is TGTGCCAGCAGCCCGACAGGGGACCCCTACTACGAGCAGTACTTC.

This clonotype was found a few times. This rearrangement joins TRBV12-3 or TRBV12-4 to TRBJ2-4, with unresolved D. Trimming removed 2 bases at V and 7 bases at J, with 9 bases between. CDR3 length: 13 amino acids. The CDR3 sequence is CASSLNSPNIQYF. CDR3 nucleotide sequence: TGTGCCAGCAGTTTAAATAGTCCGAACATTCAGTACTTC.

V is TRBV20-1 and J is TRBJ2-3; TRBD2 agrees at 8 bases. Germline CDR1 reads DFQATT; CDR2 reads SNEGSKA (reference sequence). V lost 6 bases and J lost 4; bases outside the gene matches: 12. This CDR3 spans 15 amino acids. The CDR3 loop reads CSAPLREGHADTQYF. The CDR3 DNA reads as TGCAGTGCCCCCCTTCGGGAGGGCCACGCAGATACGCAGTATTTT.

The V call is TRBV4-2, the J call TRBJ2-1, with 9 bases lining up with TRBD2. The junction had 11 bases not matched to a gene; V was cut back by 0 bases and J by 2 bases. Germline values: CDR1 LGHNA, CDR2 YNFKEQ. The CDR3 length is 19 residues. DNA for the CDR3: TGTGCCAGCAGCCAAGATGGGGGTAGCGGGAGATACACCTACAATGAGCAGTTCTTC. Its translation: CASSQDGGSGRYTYNEQFF.

The genes are TRBV5-6 and TRBJ2-4; perhaps TRBD2 as D (6 bases). Per germline, CDR1 SGHDT and CDR2 YYEEEE. This CDR3 comprises 15 residues. The V gene lost 2 bases and the J gene lost 7 bases, with 16 bases spanning the gap. CDR3 region: CASSLPGEVPNIQYF. In nucleotides, the CDR3 is TGTGCCAGCAGCTTACCGGGGGAAGTCCCGAACATTCAGTACTTC.

V usage is TRBV28 and J usage is TRBJ2-7; D unclear. This CDR3 is 11 amino acids long. Germline V gene sequence: CDR1 MDHEN, CDR2 SYDVKM. Trimming pared 5 bases from V and 7 bases from J, leaving 9 bases between. For the CDR3, the DNA is TGTGCCAGCAGTCCCCAGGTTGAGCAGTACTTC. Its protein is CASSPQVEQYF.

V is TRBV29-1 and J is TRBJ2-5; D possibly corresponds to TRBD2 (6 bases). Germline lookup yields CDR1 SQVTM and CDR2 ANQGSEA. The CDR3 has 16 residues. V gave up 6 bases and J gave up 5 bases, with 25 bases separating them. The CDR3 sequence is CSVLAPGTLRVETQYF. The DNA for the CDR3 is TGCAGCGTCCTCGCCCCCGGGACTTTAAGGGTGGAGACCCAGTACTTC.

The chain recombines TRBV27 with TRBJ2-1; 8 nucleotides align to TRBD1. Trimming cost V 5 bases and J 5 bases; bases outside gene matches: 11. Looked up from germline, CDR1 is MNHEY and CDR2 is SMNVEV (reference sequence). This CDR3 has 16 amino acids. CDR3 residues: CASSPWTGLGHNEQFF. The CDR3 nucleotides read TGTGCCAGCAGTCCTTGGACAGGGCTCGGGCACAATGAGCAGTTCTTC.

V and J are TRBV5-8 and TRBJ2-1, with 12 bases identical to TRBD2. The CDR3 contains 13 residues. The ends lost 9 bases at V and 4 bases at J; junction bases unmatched: 2. Looked up from germline, CDR1 is SGHTS and CDR2 is YDEGEE. This chain's CDR3 is CAMGLAGYNEQFF. The CDR3 DNA sequence: TGTGCCATGGGACTAGCGGGTTACAATGAGCAGTTCTTC.

This clonotype was picked up a small number of times. The J gene is TRBJ1-2, the V gene TRBV29-1, with D possibly TRBD1 on 5 matching bases. This CDR3 is built from 14 residues. Germline V gene lookup returns CDR1 SQVTM and CDR2 ANQGSEA. V was clipped by 7 bases and J by 3 bases, with 18 bases between them. The CDR3 region is CSAASGIGDYGYTF. The CDR3 DNA reads TGCAGCGCTGCAAGCGGGATAGGGGACTATGGCTACACCTTC.

The chain links TRBV20-1 to TRBJ2-7; 8 bases are shared with TRBD1. Trimming removed 0 bases from V and 3 bases from J; junction bases left unmatched: 7. CDR3 length: 15 amino acids. The germline gives CDR1 DFQATT, CDR2 SNEGSKA (reference sequence). The DNA of the CDR3 is TGCAGTGCTAGAGATCCAGGCAGGGGGCTCTACGAGCAGTACTTC. Protein sequence: CSARDPGRGLYEQYF.

V is TRBV28 and J is TRBJ2-4; D remains unclear. Germline CDR1 is MDHEN and CDR2 is SYDVKM. This CDR3 is 16 amino acids long. Trimming took 3 bases from V and 0 from J, leaving 12 bases between them. The CDR3 DNA reads TGTGCCAGCAGTTTTTCGGCTGGTCTAGCCAAAAACATTCAGTACTTC. Residues: CASSFSAGLAKNIQYF.

This clonotype was recorded a few times. The CDR3 DNA is TGTGCCAGCAGTTACTCCAACGGGGTCTACGAGCAGTACTTC. Its translation is CASSYSNGVYEQYF. The gene calls are TRBV6-5 and TRBJ2-7; perhaps TRBD2 as D (5 bases). The germline V gene has CDR1 MNHEY and CDR2 SVGAGI. V was pared by 0 bases and J by 3 bases, with 9 bases between. CDR3 length equals 14 residues.